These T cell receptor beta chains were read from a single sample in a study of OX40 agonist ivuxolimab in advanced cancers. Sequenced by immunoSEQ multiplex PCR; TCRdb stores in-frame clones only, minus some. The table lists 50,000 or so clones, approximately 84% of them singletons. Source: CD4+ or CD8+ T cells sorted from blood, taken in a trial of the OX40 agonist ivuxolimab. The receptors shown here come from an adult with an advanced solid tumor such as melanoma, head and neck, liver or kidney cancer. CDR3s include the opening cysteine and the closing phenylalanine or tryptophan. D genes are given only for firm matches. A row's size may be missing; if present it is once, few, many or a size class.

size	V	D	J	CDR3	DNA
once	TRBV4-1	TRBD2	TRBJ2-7	CASSQGEIAGAYEQYF	TGCGCCAGCAGCCAAGGGGAGATAGCGGGAGCTTACGAGCAGTACTTC
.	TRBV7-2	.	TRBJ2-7	CASSETYEQYF	TGTGCCAGCAGCGAGACCTACGAGCAGTACTTC
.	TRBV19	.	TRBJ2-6	CASSRPDSGANVLTF	TGTGCCAGTAGTAGGCCTGACTCTGGGGCCAACGTCCTGACTTTC
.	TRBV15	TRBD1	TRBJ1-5	CATSRGQGTNQPQHF	TGTGCCACCAGCAGAGGACAGGGGACGAATCAGCCCCAGCATTTT
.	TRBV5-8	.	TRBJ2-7	CASRRTATYEQYF	TGTGCCAGCAGGCGGACTGCCACCTACGAGCAGTACTTC
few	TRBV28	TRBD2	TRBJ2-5	CASSRRIAGGETQYF	TGTGCCAGCAGTCGCCGAATAGCGGGCGGGGAGACCCAGTACTTC
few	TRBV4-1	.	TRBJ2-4	CASKTRNIQYF	TGCGCCAGCAAAACGAGAAACATTCAGTACTTC
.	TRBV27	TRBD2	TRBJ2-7	CASSIAGDISEQYF	TGTGCCAGCAGTATAGCGGGAGATATAAGCGAGCAGTACTTC
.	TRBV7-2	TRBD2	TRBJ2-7	CASSLTLAGTYEQYF	TGTGCCAGCAGCTTAACCCTAGCGGGGACCTACGAGCAGTACTTC
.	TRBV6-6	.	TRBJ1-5	CASSFSRGTQHF	TGTGCCAGCAGTTTTAGTCGGGGGACCCAGCATTTT
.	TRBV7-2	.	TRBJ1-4	CASSPGGLGGHEKLFF	TGTGCCAGCAGCCCCGGGGGGCTGGGCGGCCATGAAAAACTGTTTTTT
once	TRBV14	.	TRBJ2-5	CASSETFQETQYF	TGTGCCAGCAGTGAGACATTCCAAGAGACCCAGTACTTC
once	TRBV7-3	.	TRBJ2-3	CASIKSRADTQYF	TGTGCCAGCATCAAATCGCGCGCAGATACGCAGTATTTT
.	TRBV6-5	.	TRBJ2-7	CASSYTLEDDEQYF	TGTGCCAGCAGTTACACCCTCGAGGATGATGAGCAGTACTTC
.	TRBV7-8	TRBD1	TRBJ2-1	CASSPRWDRGNEQFF	TGTGCCAGCAGCCCTAGGTGGGACAGGGGCAATGAGCAGTTCTTC
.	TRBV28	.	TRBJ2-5	CASRQGGHQETQYF	TGTGCCAGCAGACAGGGAGGACATCAAGAGACCCAGTACTTC
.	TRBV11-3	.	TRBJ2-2	CASSLIGPGGELFF	TGTGCCAGCAGCTTAATAGGGCCGGGCGGGGAGCTGTTTTTT
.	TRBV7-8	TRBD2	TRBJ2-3	CASSLTSGSANTDTQYF	TGTGCCAGCAGCTTAACTAGCGGGAGTGCGAACACAGATACGCAGTATTTT
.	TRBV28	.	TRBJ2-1	CASRAPLDYNEQFF	TGTGCCAGCAGGGCCCCTCTAGATTACAATGAGCAGTTCTTC
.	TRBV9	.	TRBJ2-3	CASSVVGNTDTQYF	TGTGCCAGCAGCGTAGTCGGGAACACAGATACGCAGTATTTT
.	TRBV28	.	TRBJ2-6	CASSPGGAGANVLTF	TGTGCCAGCAGTCCAGGGGGGGCTGGGGCCAACGTCCTGACTTTC
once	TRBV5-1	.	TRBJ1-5	CANGQDQPQHF	TGCGCCAACGGACAAGATCAGCCCCAGCATTTT
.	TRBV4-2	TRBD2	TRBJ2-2	CASSQGAGGPGGELFF	TGTGCCAGCAGCCAAGGAGCGGGAGGGCCTGGCGGGGAGCTGTTTTTT
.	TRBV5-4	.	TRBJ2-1	CATKNRDSYNEQFF	TGTGCCACCAAGAATCGGGACTCCTACAATGAGCAGTTCTTC
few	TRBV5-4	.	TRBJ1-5	CASSLDSNQPQHF	TGTGCCAGCAGCTTGGACAGCAATCAGCCCCAGCATTTT
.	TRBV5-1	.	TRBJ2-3	CASRVWFTDTQYF	TGCGCCAGCAGAGTATGGTTCACAGATACGCAGTATTTT
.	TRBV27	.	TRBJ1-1	CASRGVLNTEAFF	TGTGCCAGCAGGGGGGTGCTGAACACTGAAGCTTTCTTT
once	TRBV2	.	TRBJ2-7	CASSTDLERVGYEQYF	TGTGCCAGCAGCACCGACTTGGAGAGGGTGGGCTACGAGCAGTACTTC
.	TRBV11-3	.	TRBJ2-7	CASSSSSISYEQYF	TGTGCCAGCAGCTCTAGCTCTATCTCCTACGAGCAGTACTTC
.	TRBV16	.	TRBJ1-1	CASSQIEFTEAFF	TGTGCCAGCAGCCAGATTGAATTCACTGAAGCTTTCTTT
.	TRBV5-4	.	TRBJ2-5	CASSSWGPQETQYF	TGTGCCAGCAGTTCTTGGGGCCCGCAAGAGACCCAGTACTTC
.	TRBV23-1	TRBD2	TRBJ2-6	CASSPGTSGKAGITMGANVLTF	TGCGCCAGCAGTCCCGGGACTAGCGGGAAAGCGGGAATAACGATGGGGGCCAACGTCCTGACTTTC
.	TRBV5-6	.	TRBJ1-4	CASSVVEANEKLFF	TGTGCCAGCAGCGTCGTGGAGGCCAATGAAAAACTGTTTTTT
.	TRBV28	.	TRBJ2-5	CASLGDGETQYF	TGTGCCAGCCTGGGAGATGGAGAGACCCAGTACTTC
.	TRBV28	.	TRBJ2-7	CASSVVIMGEQYF	TGTGCCAGCAGTGTAGTGATAATGGGCGAGCAGTACTTC
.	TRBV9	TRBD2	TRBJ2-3	CASSVESASGSSTDTQYF	TGTGCCAGCAGCGTAGAGAGCGCTAGCGGGAGTAGCACAGATACGCAGTATTTT
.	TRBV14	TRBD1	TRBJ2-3	CASLRPTGRTDTQYF	TGTGCCAGCCTCAGGCCGACAGGGAGAACAGATACGCAGTATTTT
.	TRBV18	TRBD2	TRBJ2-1	CASSRREAGDYNEQFF	TGTGCCAGCTCACGACGGGAGGCAGGCGATTACAATGAGCAGTTCTTC
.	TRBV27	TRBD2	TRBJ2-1	CASRPGLAGGSSYNEQFF	TGTGCCAGCAGACCGGGACTAGCGGGAGGTTCGTCCTACAATGAGCAGTTCTTC
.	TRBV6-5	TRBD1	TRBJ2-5	CASSHRGYQETQYF	TGTGCCAGCAGTCACAGGGGGTACCAAGAGACCCAGTACTTC
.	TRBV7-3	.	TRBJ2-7	CASSPGPTYEQYF	TGTGCCAGCAGCCCGGGACCGACATACGAGCAGTACTTC
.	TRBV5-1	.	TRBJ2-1	CASQGGTSYNEQFF	TGCGCCAGCCAGGGCGGGACATCCTACAATGAGCAGTTCTTC
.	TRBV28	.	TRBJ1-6	CASQKASYSPLHF	TGTGCCTCCCAGAAGGCCAGTTATTCACCCCTCCACTTT
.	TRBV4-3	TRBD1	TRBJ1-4	CASSQGGTGGEKLFF	TGCGCCAGCAGCCAAGGAGGGACAGGGGGGGAAAAACTGTTTTTT
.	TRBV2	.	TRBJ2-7	CASSVRGARGEQYF	TGTGCCAGCAGTGTTCGGGGGGCGAGAGGCGAGCAGTACTTC
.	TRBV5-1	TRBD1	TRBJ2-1	CASSLRTGSSKYNEQFF	TGCGCCAGCAGCCTCCGGACAGGTTCATCGAAGTACAATGAGCAGTTCTTC
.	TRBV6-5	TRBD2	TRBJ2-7	CASKFLAGPNYEQYF	TGTGCCAGCAAGTTCCTAGCGGGGCCCAATTACGAGCAGTACTTC